This TCR beta chain was captured in a study of T-cell reconstitution after alpha-beta-depleted transplantation in children (dated by TCRdb to 2015 to 2016). For the wider study: T-cell immune reconstitution after TCRalphabeta/CD19-depleted allogeneic hematopoietic cell transplantation in children was quantitatively tracked in the study by means of TCR repertoire profiling. What the work shows at the level of the full study, not this receptor alone: The high TCRbeta diversity at day 60 in some patients was ascribed to recipient T cells and intrathymic progenitors that had survived conditioning. Over the following months the frequencies of hyperexpanded clones went down, and after one year T-cell counts and TCRbeta diversity were mostly credited to newly produced T cells. Apparently early alphabetaT-cell count recovery about two months after transplant reportedly relied on only several hundred rapidly expanded clones derived from non-depleted graft cells.

Receptor amplification or capture employed PCR. TCRdb shows the sequencer as Illumina HiSeq 2500. To normalize quantification of the TCRbeta repertoire, the TCR libraries were built with molecular barcoding that relied on unique molecular identifiers. The public reads were run again by TCRdb, first through fastp at Q25 and then through MiXCR, and only productive beta chains were kept. Duplicate CDR3 protein sequences are folded into a single record with the most common DNA and genes. The sample records 200,000 to 250,000 distinct CDR3 sequences, approximately 11% of which are singletons. In total, the top ten clones hold under 30% of the sample. The trim is 5 bases for V and 0 bases for J, with a gap of 10 bases between the germline ends. CDR1 and CDR2 (SNHLY, FYNNEI) derive from the germline V gene. Including cysteine and phenylalanine, the CDR3 has 14 amino acids. Just CDR3 DNA is preserved here, 42 bases in frame from base 1.

This clonotype was found a few times. Its antigen is currently not known. Base qualities are missing; no much larger clone stands one base away. Explained via the paper, the treatment or condition label denotes: allogeneic hematopoietic cell transplantation with graft depleted of TCRalphabeta T cells and CD19 B cells. The children who served as transplant recipients had been given grafts of TCRalphabeta/CD19-depleted allogeneic hematopoietic cells. The sample here was PBMCs, taken before TCRalphabeta/CD19-depleted stem cell transplant. This sequence was found in a child under two years old with acute myeloid leukemia, due to receive a stem cell transplant. The V and J genes are TRBV2 and TRBJ1-1; too little of a D gene remains to name it. This receptor has the CDR3 CASSLGFLNTEAFF. The DNA reads TGTGCCAGCAGTCTGGGGTTCCTGAACACTGAAGCTTTCTTT.